This TCR beta chain was identified in a study of T cells in tuberculosis. Overall study context: CD1B tetramers identified T cells specific for mycobacterial lipid GMM. This South African cohort compared adolescents with or without latent tuberculosis against adults with active tuberculosis.

This table comes from immunoSEQ multiplex PCR, and its TCRdb copy is limited to in-frame clones, with some not included. The table has fewer than 40,000 clones, around 96% seen once. This CDR3 is built from 14 residues. CDR1 MNHEY and CDR2 SMNVEV come from the germline V gene (reference sequence). V lost 5 bases to trimming and J lost 6 bases, with 14 bases between them. This clonotype was obtained from a donor between 10 and 35 years old with latent tuberculosis or without tuberculosis infection. Input material: PBMCs. The chain combines TRBV27 with TRBJ1-5; tentatively, D is TRBD1 (6 bases). The CDR3 region is CASSPRTESQPQHF. The CDR3 DNA reads TGTGCCAGCAGTCCCAGGACAGAATCTCAGCCCCAGCATTTT.